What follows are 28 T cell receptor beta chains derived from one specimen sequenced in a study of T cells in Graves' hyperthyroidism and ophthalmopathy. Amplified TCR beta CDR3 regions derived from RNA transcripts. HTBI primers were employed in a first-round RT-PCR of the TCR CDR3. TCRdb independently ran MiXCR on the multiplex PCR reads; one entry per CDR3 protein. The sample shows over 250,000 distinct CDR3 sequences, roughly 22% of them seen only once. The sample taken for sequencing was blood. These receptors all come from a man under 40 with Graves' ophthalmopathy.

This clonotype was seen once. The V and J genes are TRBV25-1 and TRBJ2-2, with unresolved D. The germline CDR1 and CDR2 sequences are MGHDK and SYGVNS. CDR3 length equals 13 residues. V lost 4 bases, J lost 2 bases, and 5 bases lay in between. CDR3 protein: CASSGGNTGELFF. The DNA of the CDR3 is TGTGCCAGCAGTGGAGGAAACACCGGGGAGCTGTTTTTT. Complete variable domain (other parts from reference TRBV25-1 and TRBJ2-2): EADIYQTPRYLVIGTGKKITLECSQTMGHDKMYWYQQDPGMELHLIHYSYGVNSTEKGDLSSESTVSRIRTEHFPLTLESARPSHTSQYLCASSGGNTGELFFGEGSRLTVL.

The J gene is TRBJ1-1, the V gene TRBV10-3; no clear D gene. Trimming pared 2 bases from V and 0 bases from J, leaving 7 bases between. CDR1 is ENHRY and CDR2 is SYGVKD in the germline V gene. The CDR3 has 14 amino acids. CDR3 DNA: TGTGCCATCAGTGAGGACGGCATGAACACTGAAGCTTTCTTT. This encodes CAISEDGMNTEAFF.

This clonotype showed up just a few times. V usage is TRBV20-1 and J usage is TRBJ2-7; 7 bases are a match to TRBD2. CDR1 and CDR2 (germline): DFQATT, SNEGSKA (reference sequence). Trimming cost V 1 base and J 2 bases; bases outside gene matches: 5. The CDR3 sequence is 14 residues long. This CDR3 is CSARGDYKPYEQYF. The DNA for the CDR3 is TGCAGTGCTAGAGGGGACTACAAACCCTACGAGCAGTACTTC.

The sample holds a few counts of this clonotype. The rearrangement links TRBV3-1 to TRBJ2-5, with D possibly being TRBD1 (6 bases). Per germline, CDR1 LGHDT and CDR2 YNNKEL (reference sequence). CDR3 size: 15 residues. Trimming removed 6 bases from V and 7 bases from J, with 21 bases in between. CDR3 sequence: CASSEAIGGRGTQYF. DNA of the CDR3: TGTGCCAGCAGTGAAGCCATTGGGGGCCGAGGGACCCAGTACTTC.

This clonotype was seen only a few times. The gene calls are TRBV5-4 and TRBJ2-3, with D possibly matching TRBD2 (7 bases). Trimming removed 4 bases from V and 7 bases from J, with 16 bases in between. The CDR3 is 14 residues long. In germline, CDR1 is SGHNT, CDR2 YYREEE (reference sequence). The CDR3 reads CASSERGGSNTQYF. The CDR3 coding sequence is TGTGCCAGCAGCGAAAGGGGGGGATCAAATACGCAGTATTTT.

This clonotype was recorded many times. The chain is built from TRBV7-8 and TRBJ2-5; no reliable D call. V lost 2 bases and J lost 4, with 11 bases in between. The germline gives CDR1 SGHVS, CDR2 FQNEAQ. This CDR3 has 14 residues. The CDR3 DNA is TGTGCCAGCAGCTTAAGTGAAACGACAGAGACCCAGTACTTC. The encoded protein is CASSLSETTETQYF.

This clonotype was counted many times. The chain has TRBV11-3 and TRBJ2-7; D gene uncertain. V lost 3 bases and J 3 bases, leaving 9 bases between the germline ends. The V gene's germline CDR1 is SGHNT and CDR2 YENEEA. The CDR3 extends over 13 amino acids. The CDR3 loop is CASSFDLLYEQYF. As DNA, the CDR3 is TGTGCCAGCAGCTTTGACCTTCTCTACGAGCAGTACTTC.

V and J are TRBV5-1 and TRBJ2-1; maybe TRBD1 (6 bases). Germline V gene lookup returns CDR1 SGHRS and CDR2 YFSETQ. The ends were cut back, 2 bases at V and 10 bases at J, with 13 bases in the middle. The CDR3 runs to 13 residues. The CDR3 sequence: CASSFAGAYEQFF. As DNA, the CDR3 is TGCGCCAGCAGCTTCGCAGGGGCCTACGAGCAGTTCTTC.

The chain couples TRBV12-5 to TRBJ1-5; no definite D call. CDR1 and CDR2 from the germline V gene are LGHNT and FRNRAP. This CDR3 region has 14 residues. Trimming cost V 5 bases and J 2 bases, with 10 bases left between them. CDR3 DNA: TGTGCTAGTGGTCCCGGTATGGGCAATCAGCCCCAGCATTTT. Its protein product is CASGPGMGNQPQHF.

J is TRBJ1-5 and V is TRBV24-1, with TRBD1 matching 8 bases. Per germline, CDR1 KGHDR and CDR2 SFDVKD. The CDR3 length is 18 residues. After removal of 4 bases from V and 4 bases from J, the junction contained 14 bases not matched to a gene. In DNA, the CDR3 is TGTGCCACCAGTGACCATAAGACAGGGGAGAACCGAAATCAGCCCCAGCATTTT. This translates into CATSDHKTGENRNQPQHF.

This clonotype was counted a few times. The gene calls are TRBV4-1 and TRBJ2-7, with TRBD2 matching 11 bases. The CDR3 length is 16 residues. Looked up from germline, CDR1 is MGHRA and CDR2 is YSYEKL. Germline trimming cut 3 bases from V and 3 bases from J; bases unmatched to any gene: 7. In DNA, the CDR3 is TGCGCCAGCAGCCAGAGACTAGCGGGGTTCATCTACGAGCAGTACTTC. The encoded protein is CASSQRLAGFIYEQYF.

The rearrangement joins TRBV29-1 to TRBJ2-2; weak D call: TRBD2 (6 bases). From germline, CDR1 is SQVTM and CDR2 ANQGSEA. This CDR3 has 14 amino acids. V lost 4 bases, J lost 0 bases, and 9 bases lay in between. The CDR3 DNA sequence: TGCAGCGTTGTTCGCGGGACGAACACCGGGGAGCTGTTTTTT. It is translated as CSVVRGTNTGELFF.

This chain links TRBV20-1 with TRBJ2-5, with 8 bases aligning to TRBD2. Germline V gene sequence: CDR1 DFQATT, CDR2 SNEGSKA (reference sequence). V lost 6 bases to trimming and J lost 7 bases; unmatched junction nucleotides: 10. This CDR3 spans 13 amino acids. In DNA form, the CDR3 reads TGCAGTGCCCCAGGCAGCGGGAGTTGGACCCAGTACTTC. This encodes CSAPGSGSWTQYF.

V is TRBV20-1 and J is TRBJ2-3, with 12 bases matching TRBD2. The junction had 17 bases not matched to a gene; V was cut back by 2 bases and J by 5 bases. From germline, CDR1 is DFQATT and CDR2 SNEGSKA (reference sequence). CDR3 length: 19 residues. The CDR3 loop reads CSARKTSGSGGGLIDTQYF. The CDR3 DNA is TGCAGTGCTAGAAAGACTAGCGGGAGCGGTGGGGGCCTCATAGATACGCAGTATTTT.

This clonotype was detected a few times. CDR3 residues: CSATRGGVGNQPQHF. CDR3 bases: TGCAGTGCTACCCGGGGTGGGGTGGGCAATCAGCCCCAGCATTTT. This chain links TRBV20-1 with TRBJ1-5; D not certain. This CDR3 spans 15 amino acids. The germline CDR1 and CDR2 sequences are DFQATT and SNEGSKA (reference sequence). Trimming left V 4 bases short and J 2 bases short, with 15 bases between.

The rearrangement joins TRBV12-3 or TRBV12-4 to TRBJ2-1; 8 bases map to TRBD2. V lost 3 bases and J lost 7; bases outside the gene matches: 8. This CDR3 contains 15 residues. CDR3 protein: CASSFLAGGRNEQFF. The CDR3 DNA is TGTGCCAGCAGTTTCCTGGCGGGGGGTAGGAATGAGCAGTTCTTC.

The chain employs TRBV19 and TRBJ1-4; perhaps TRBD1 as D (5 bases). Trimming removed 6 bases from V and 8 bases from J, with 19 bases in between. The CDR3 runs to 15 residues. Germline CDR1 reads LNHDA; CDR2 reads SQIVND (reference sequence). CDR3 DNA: TGTGCCAGTAGCGCCGGGACCGATAGAGGCGAAAAACTGTTTTTT. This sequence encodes CASSAGTDRGEKLFF.

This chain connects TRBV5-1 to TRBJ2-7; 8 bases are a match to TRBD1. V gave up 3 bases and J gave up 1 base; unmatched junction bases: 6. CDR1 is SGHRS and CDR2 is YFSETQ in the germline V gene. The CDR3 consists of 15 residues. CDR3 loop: CASSWGQVGSYEQYF. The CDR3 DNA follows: TGCGCCAGCAGCTGGGGACAGGTCGGTTCCTACGAGCAGTACTTC.

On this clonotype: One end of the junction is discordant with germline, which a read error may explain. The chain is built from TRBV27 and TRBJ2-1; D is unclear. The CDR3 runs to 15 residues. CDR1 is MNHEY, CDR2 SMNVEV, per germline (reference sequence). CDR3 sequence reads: CASSPAWSSYNERFF. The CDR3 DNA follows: TGTGCCAGCAGCCCCGCTTGGAGCTCCTACAATGAGCGGTTCTTC.

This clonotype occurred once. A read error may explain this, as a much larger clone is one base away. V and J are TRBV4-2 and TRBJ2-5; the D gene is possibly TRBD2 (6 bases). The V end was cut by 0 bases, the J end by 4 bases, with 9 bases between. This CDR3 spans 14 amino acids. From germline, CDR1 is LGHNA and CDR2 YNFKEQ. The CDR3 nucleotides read TGTGCCAGCAGCCAAGACGTGGGAGGAGAGACCCAGTACTTC. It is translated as CASSQDVGGETQYF.

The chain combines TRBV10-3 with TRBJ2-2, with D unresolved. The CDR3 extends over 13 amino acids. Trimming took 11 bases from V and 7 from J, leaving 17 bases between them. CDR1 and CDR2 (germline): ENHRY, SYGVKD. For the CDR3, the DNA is TGTGCCTCGGCATCGGTGATGAACGGGGAGCTGTTTTTT. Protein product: CASASVMNGELFF.

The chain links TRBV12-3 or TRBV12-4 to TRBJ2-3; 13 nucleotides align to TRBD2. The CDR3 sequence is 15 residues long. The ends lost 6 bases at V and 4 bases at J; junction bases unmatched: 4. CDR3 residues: CASSRTSGSPDTQYF. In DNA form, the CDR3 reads TGTGCCAGCAGCCGGACTAGCGGGAGTCCAGATACGCAGTATTTT.

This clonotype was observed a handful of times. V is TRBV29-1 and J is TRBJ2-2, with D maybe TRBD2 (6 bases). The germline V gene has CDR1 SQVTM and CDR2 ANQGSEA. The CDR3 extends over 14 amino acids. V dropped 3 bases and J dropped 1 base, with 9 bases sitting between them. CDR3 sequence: CSVERDQNTGELFF. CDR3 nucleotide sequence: TGCAGCGTTGAGCGGGACCAGAACACCGGGGAGCTGTTTTTT.

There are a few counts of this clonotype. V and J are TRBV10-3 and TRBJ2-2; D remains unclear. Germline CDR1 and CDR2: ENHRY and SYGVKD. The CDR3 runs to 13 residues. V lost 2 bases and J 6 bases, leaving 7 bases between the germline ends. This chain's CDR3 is CAISEMSPGELFF. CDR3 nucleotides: TGTGCCATCAGTGAGATGAGCCCCGGGGAGCTGTTTTTT.

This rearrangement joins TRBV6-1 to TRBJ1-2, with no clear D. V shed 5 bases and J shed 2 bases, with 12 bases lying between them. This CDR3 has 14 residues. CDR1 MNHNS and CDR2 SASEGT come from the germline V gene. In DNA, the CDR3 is TGTGCCAGCAGTATGCAGGTGGGAAACTATGGCTACACCTTC. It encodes CASSMQVGNYGYTF.

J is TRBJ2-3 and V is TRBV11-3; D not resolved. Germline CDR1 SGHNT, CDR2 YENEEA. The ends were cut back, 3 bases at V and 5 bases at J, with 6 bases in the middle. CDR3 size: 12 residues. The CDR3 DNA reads TGTGCCAGCAGCTTGCCGGGAGATACGCAGTATTTT. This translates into CASSLPGDTQYF.

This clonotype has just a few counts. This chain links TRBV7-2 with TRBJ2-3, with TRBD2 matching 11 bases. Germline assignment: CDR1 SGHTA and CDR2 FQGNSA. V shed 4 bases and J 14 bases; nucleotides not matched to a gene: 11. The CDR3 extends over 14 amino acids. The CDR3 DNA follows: TGTGCCAGCAGCTCGATTAAACTAGCGGGAGATCTGTATTTT. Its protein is CASSSIKLAGDLYF.

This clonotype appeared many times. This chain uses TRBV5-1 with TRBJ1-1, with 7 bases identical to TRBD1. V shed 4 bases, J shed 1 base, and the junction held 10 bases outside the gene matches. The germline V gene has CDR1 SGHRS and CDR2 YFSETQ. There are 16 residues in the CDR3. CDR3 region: CASSSQGGQTNTEAFF. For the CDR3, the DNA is TGCGCCAGCAGCAGTCAGGGGGGGCAAACGAACACTGAAGCTTTCTTT.